This T cell receptor (beta chain) came from a study of blood T cell repertoires in COVID-19. In the study overall: Samples taken during acute and convalescent COVID-19 were collected in the United States, Italy and Spain.

V shed 4 bases and J 2 bases; nucleotides not matched to a gene: 8. The CDR3 is 16 residues long. The germline CDR1 and CDR2 sequences are SGDLS and YYNGEE. Profiling relied on immunoSEQ multiplex PCR, and the TCRdb table lists in-frame clones only, not all of them. The repertoire consists of around 300,000 clones, with about 85% occurring once and the leading ten covering 2.5% to 3%. The chain couples TRBV9 to TRBJ2-5; TRBD2 matches at 10 bases. Source material: PBMCs or T cells enriched from blood (not recorded which). This clonotype was sampled from a woman between 45 and 60 years old who had recovered from COVID-19. CDR3 DNA sequence: TGTGCCAGCAGCTCGGGACTAGCGAGCACACAAGAGACCCAGTACTTC. Encoded protein: CASSSGLASTQETQYF.